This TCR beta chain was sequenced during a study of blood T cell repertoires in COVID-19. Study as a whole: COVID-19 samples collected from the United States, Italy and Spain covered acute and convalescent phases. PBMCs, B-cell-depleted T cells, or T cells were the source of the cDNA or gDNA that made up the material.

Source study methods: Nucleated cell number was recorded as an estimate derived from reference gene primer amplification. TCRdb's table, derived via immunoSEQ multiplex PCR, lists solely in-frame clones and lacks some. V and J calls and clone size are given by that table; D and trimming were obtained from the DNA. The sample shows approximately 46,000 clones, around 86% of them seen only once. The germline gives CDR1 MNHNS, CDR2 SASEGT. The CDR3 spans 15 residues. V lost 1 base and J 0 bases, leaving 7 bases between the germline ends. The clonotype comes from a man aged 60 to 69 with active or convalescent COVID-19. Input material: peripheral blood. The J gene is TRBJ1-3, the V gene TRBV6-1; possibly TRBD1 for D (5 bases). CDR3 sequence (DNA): TGTGCCAGCAGTGAAGGACAGAGCTCTGGAAACACCATATATTTT. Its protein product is CASSEGQSSGNTIYF.